This T cell receptor beta chain was sequenced for a study of blood T cell repertoires in COVID-19. Background on the study: Samples representing acute and convalescent COVID-19 were sourced from the United States, Italy and Spain. T cells, B-cell-depleted T cells, or PBMCs provided the cDNA or gDNA that served as material.

Study processing details: Amplification of reference gene primers provided the estimated nucleated cell counts. Assay: immunoSEQ multiplex PCR; the TCRdb copy retains only in-frame clones and omits some. D and trimming were read from the DNA, whereas the V and J calls and clone size are those reported in that table. The sample shows over 200,000 clones, roughly 86% of them seen only once. CDR1 and CDR2 (germline): SGHRS, YFSETQ. CDR3 length: 15 residues. V lost 0 bases and J 0 bases, leaving 10 bases between the germline ends. The receptor's source is a woman aged 50 to 60 with acute or convalescent COVID-19. The sample consisted of peripheral blood. The V gene is TRBV5-1, the J gene TRBJ2-7; a weak D match, TRBD1 (5 bases). The CDR3 nucleotides are TGCGCCAGCAGCTTGGAGGGGTTCACCTCCTACGAGCAGTACTTC. Encoded protein: CASSLEGFTSYEQYF.